The TCR beta chain under discussion was sequenced for a study of low-dose radiotherapy and immunotherapy resistance in tumors. Study in general: Participants in Cohort 2 were given 1 Gy per fraction every two weeks, for 13 Gy over 26 weeks. The treatment that patients received was intravenous nivolumab 240 mg every two weeks plus ipilimumab 1 mg/kg every six weeks.

Time point given: before trial treatment. Enrollment required an advanced solid tumor negative for tumor-infiltrating lymphocytes. This clonotype has at least ten counts. cDNA synthesis used a TRAV/TRBV-specific primer set for both chains. TCR amplification used about 20 PCR cycles, a constant-region primer and a V-primer adapter. MiXCR, run by TCRdb on the reads, gives a single entry per CDR3 protein. The table records 65,000 to 100,000 distinct CDR3 sequences, roughly a sixth of them present only once. Specimen: PBMCs, collected before treatment. The receptor's source is a male donor with prostate cancer.

The CDR3 sequence: CSVVFPSGQVDTQYF. The DNA of the CDR3 is TGCAGCGTTGTTTTCCCCTCGGGACAGGTGGATACGCAGTATTTT. The chain has TRBV29-1 and TRBJ2-3; 8 bases line up with TRBD1. V shed 4 bases and J 6 bases; nucleotides not matched to a gene: 12. CDR1 is SQVTM and CDR2 is ANQGSEA in the germline V gene. This CDR3 is built from 15 residues.